Listed below are T cell receptor beta chains from one sample, sequenced in a study. In TCRdb, the RT-PCR reads were re-called with MiXCR into one record per CDR3 protein. The table lists approximately 720,000 distinct CDR3 sequences, approximately 15% of them singletons. Source material: memory CD4+ T cells from blood. The receptors come from a female donor in good health, serving as a healthy control. The CDR3 runs from the conserved cysteine through the conserved F or W. The D gene is left open where the match is weak. Size tells how often a clone was seen (once, few, many) or the class of an expanded clone, and some rows leave it out.

>TRBJ1-5|.|TRBV4-1|many
TGCGCCAGCAGCCAAGAGTGGAGCAATCAGCCCCAGCATTTT
CASSQEWSNQPQHF
>TRBJ2-2|TRBD2|TRBV12-3/TRBV12-4|many
TGTGCCAGCAGTTCGCGCGGGAGGGCCTCCGGGGAGCTGTTTTTT
CASSSRGRASGELFF
>TRBJ2-7|.|TRBV4-2|many
TGTGCCAGCAGCCAAGTCGGGGATCACTACGAGCAGTACTTC
CASSQVGDHYEQYF
>TRBJ2-1|.|TRBV10-3|.
TGTGCCATCAGTGATGGAGAAGCGCAGTTCTTC
CAISDGEAQFF
>TRBJ2-3|.|TRBV18|.
TGTGCCAGCTCACCACTCCAAGGGGATACAGATACGCAGTATTTT
CASSPLQGDTDTQYF
>TRBJ1-2|TRBD1|TRBV6-5|many
TGTGCCAGCAGGAGGGACAGCAACTATGGCTACACCTTC
CASRRDSNYGYTF
>TRBJ2-1|TRBD2|TRBV7-3|.
TGTGCCAGCAGCCCCACTGGGACTAGCGGGGAAAACAATGAGCAGTTCTTC
CASSPTGTSGENNEQFF
>TRBJ1-2|.|TRBV7-2|few
TGTGCCAGCAGGCTGGCCCCAACTAACTATGGCTACACCTTC
CASRLAPTNYGYTF
>TRBJ1-2|.|TRBV6-1|.
TGTGCCAGCCGGAGTTCGGAGCTTGGCTACACCTTC
CASRSSELGYTF
>TRBJ2-7|TRBD2|TRBV19|few
TGTGCCAGTAGTAATCAAGCGGGAGCGCTCTACGAGCAGTACTTC
CASSNQAGALYEQYF
>TRBJ1-6|.|TRBV7-2|.
TGTGCCAGCAGCTTAGACGGGGACCTTCTCCTTAATTCACCCCTCCACTTT
CASSLDGDLLLNSPLHF
>TRBJ2-5|.|TRBV5-1|.
TGCGCCAGCCGTTATTCGGGGGCGCGAGAGACCCAGTACTTC
CASRYSGARETQYF
>TRBJ1-2|.|TRBV3-1|few
TGTGCCAGCAGCCAAGGGGGCATAGGACAGAACTATGGCTACACCTTC
CASSQGGIGQNYGYTF
>TRBJ2-5|.|TRBV6-5|many
TGTGCCAGCAGTTACTCTAAGGGAGAGACCCAGTACTTC
CASSYSKGETQYF
>TRBJ1-2|.|TRBV5-1|few
TGCGCCAGCAGCTCCGGACAGTTCCATTACACCTTC
CASSSGQFHYTF
>TRBJ1-3|TRBD1|TRBV7-9|few
TGTGCCAGCAGCTTCGGGACAGGGAGGGGAAACACCATATATTTT
CASSFGTGRGNTIYF
>TRBJ1-4|TRBD1|TRBV2|once
TGTGCCAGCAGACGGGACAGGGAGGATGAAAAACTGTTTTTT
CASRRDREDEKLFF
>TRBJ2-5|TRBD1|TRBV7-2|few
TGTGCCAGCAGCTCACCGGGACAGGGCTTGGGAGAGACCCAGTACTTC
CASSSPGQGLGETQYF
>TRBJ1-1|.|TRBV29-1|many
TGCAGCGTTGGGACCGGGACACAAAACACTGAAGCTTTCTTT
CSVGTGTQNTEAFF
>TRBJ1-6|.|TRBV18|.
TGTGCCAGCTCACCGTCGTGGGGGAAAAATTCACCCCTCCACTTT
CASSPSWGKNSPLHF
>TRBJ2-7|.|TRBV30|few
TGTGCCGGGTTAAAGGGAATTAACGAGCAGTACTTC
CAGLKGINEQYF
>TRBJ2-3|TRBD2|TRBV18|.
TGTGCCAGCTCCCCGACTAGCGGGGTACAAGATACGCAGTATTTT
CASSPTSGVQDTQYF
>TRBJ2-7|.|TRBV4-3|many
TGCGCCAGCAGCCAAGATATCCCGTACGAGCAGTACTTC
CASSQDIPYEQYF
>TRBJ1-5|.|TRBV3-1|.
TGTGCCAGCAGCCAAGGTCAGGCGAGCAATCAGCCCCAGCATTTT
CASSQGQASNQPQHF
>TRBJ1-1|.|TRBV4-3|few
TGCGCCAGCAGCCAAGACCCGGGGGGGGCCAGGACTGAAGCTTTCTTT
CASSQDPGGARTEAFF
>TRBJ2-7|.|TRBV7-2|.
TGTGCCAGCAGCCCCAGGGCTGGGGCATCCGAGCAGTACTTC
CASSPRAGASEQYF
>TRBJ2-7|TRBD2|TRBV20-1|few
TGCAGTGCTCATCTACCGGGAGGGCCCAGGGAGCAGTACTTC
CSAHLPGGPREQYF
>TRBJ2-1|TRBD1|TRBV18|few
TGTGCCAGCTCAGGGACAGGGATTTACAATGAGCAGTTCTTC
CASSGTGIYNEQFF
>TRBJ2-1|.|TRBV24-1|few
TGTGCCACCAGTGATTCTTCCTTGATGGGCAATGAGCAGTTCTTC
CATSDSSLMGNEQFF
>TRBJ1-1|.|TRBV5-1|.
TGCGCCAGCAGCTTTTCACCAGCCCCCCCGGGCACTGAAGCTTTCTTT
CASSFSPAPPGTEAFF
>TRBJ2-7|TRBD2|TRBV6-1|many
TGTGCCAGCAGTGAACCTGGGGGGGGTAGCGAGCAGTACTTC
CASSEPGGGSEQYF
>TRBJ1-1|.|TRBV29-1|few
TGCAGCGTCCTTCCTAGGTTGAGGGAAACTGAAGCTTTCTTT
CSVLPRLRETEAFF
>TRBJ2-7|.|TRBV18|many
TGTGCCAGCTCACGGAACAAGTGGAGCTCCTACGAGCAGTACTTC
CASSRNKWSSYEQYF